Here is one T cell receptor (beta chain) with its context. Its antigen is as yet unknown. No conserved phenylalanine or tryptophan is present at the end of the CDR3, so a read error is the likely explanation. The limits of the CDR3 on the DNA are not certain, so only TCRdb's listed CDR3 is given. This specimen belongs to a study of Graves' ophthalmopathy and Graves' hyperthyroidism. No donor had other autoimmune disease, uncontrolled infection, pregnancy or lactation. Physicians reached a diagnosis by relying on clinical symptoms, serum thyroxine, TRAb, thyroid ultrasound and orbital computed tomography. The PBMCs were taken from approximately 9.7 ml of fresh peripheral blood. Study-wide results and caveats: The model predicted ophthalmopathy progression with 60% to 71% sensitivity and around 72% specificity.

Scientists amplified the TCR beta CDR3 regions from RNA transcripts. An opening RT-PCR round employed HTBI primers and preceded a second-round multiplex PCR. TCRdb used MiXCR to reprocess the multiplex PCR reads, holding one entry per CDR3 protein. The sample yields approximately 700,000 distinct CDR3 sequences, 35% to 50% seen once. The CDR3 spans 12 amino acids, including both terminal residues. Germline CDR1 reads SEHNR; CDR2 reads FQNEAQ (reference sequence). The V gene is TRBV7-9, the J gene TRBJ2-6; the D call of TRBD2 is as the table states it, not checked on the DNA. The clonotype was recovered from an adult man with Graves' ophthalmopathy. The sample taken for sequencing was peripheral blood. The CDR3 sequence is CASSLISGGASS.